These 21 T cell receptor beta chains came from one sample sequenced in a study of beta chain features in type 1 diabetes. Study-wide results and limits: Researchers report that Type 1 diabetes patients had moderately but significantly shorter TCRB CDR3s across all four CD4+ subsets.

Their antigens are not known. Sequenced material consisted of expressed TCRB transcripts (all of the isolated RNA was reverse transcribed). Sequencing was performed with immunoSEQ multiplex PCR; in TCRdb, only in-frame clones are kept and a portion is missing. The table records 300,000 to 450,000 clones, about 10% of them present only once. Material: central memory CD4+ T cells from blood. These receptors were obtained from a man aged 30 to 39 with type 1 diabetes.

This chain joins TRBV4-3 and TRBJ2-3; 8 nucleotides match TRBD1. CDR3 length: 16 residues. Germline V gene lookup returns CDR1 LGHNA and CDR2 YSLEER. V was pared by 4 bases and J by 0 bases, with 6 bases of the junction left unmatched. CDR3: CASSRLTGGSTDTQYF. CDR3 coding DNA: TGCGCCAGCAGCCGCTTAACAGGGGGTAGCACAGATACGCAGTATTTT.

The chain couples TRBV6-5 to TRBJ2-2, with unresolved D. V lost 5 bases, J lost 3 bases, and 7 bases lay in between. This CDR3 has 13 amino acids. Germline V CDR1 and CDR2: MNHEY, SVGAGI. The CDR3 bases are TGTGCCAGCAGTCCTAGGCACACCGGGGAGCTGTTTTTT. Its translation is CASSPRHTGELFF.

In this sample, this clone turned up a few times. The J gene is TRBJ2-3, the V gene TRBV2; D uncertain. Germline CDR1 is SNHLY and CDR2 is FYNNEI. Trimming took off 7 bases at V and 4 bases at J, with 9 bases between the two ends. The CDR3 is 12 residues long. CDR3 DNA sequence: TGTGCCAGCACCAGGTGGGCAGATACGCAGTATTTT. Translation: CASTRWADTQYF.

This chain links TRBV27 with TRBJ2-1; D might be TRBD1 or TRBD2, each matching 5 bases. The CDR3 is 17 residues long. From germline, CDR1 is MNHEY and CDR2 SMNVEV (reference sequence). Trimming took off 4 bases at V and 3 bases at J, with 19 bases between the two ends. CDR3 nucleotides: TGTGCCAGCAGTTCACTCTCCGGTTCGAGGGGCTACAATGAGCAGTTCTTC. This gives the protein CASSSLSGSRGYNEQFF.

This clone has only a few counts. V is TRBV10-1 and J is TRBJ2-7; 7 nucleotides match TRBD2. Looked up from germline, CDR1 is WNHNN and CDR2 is SYGVQD (reference sequence). CDR3 size: 17 residues. V was clipped by 4 bases and J by 3 bases; unmatched bases: 15. CDR3 protein: CASSVIERLAANYEQYF. DNA for the CDR3: TGCGCCAGCAGTGTCATAGAGAGGCTAGCGGCAAACTACGAGCAGTACTTC.

The chain recombines TRBV5-1 with TRBJ2-1; D uncertain. The CDR3 runs to 15 residues. Trimming stripped 0 bases from V and 3 bases from J, with 10 bases between. CDR1 and CDR2 (germline): SGHRS, YFSETQ. CDR3 in DNA: TGCGCCAGCAGCTTGGCCTTGCAGAGCTACAATGAGCAGTTCTTC. Translated, it gives CASSLALQSYNEQFF.

This clone was recorded a few times. CDR3 sequence: CASSPTYGGNTEAFF. DNA for the CDR3: TGTGCCAGCAGCCCTACATATGGAGGGAACACTGAAGCTTTCTTT. This chain uses TRBV14 with TRBJ1-1; D is undetermined. Trimming removed 4 bases from V and 1 base from J, with 13 bases in between. CDR1 is SGHDN, CDR2 FVKESK, per germline. The CDR3 sequence is 15 residues long.

The table lists this clone with a few counts. This rearrangement joins TRBV5-1 to TRBJ2-1; 8 bases line up with TRBD2. This CDR3 spans 16 amino acids. CDR1 is SGHRS and CDR2 is YFSETQ in the germline V gene. The ends lost 0 bases at V and 3 bases at J; junction bases unmatched: 5. CDR3: CASSLVGLGFYNEQFF. DNA of the CDR3: TGCGCCAGCAGCTTGGTGGGACTAGGTTTCTACAATGAGCAGTTCTTC.

This clone was counted ten times or more. V gene TRBV9 combines with J gene TRBJ2-7; 12 nucleotides line up with TRBD2. This CDR3 spans 18 amino acids. Germline V lookup: CDR1 SGDLS, CDR2 YYNGEE. After removal of 4 bases from V and 6 bases from J, the junction contained 17 bases not matched to a gene. Here the CDR3 reads CASSPSGLAGLWPGEQYF. In DNA form, the CDR3 reads TGTGCCAGCAGCCCATCGGGACTAGCGGGCCTATGGCCGGGCGAGCAGTACTTC.

V is TRBV5-1 and J is TRBJ2-3; 7 positions match TRBD1. J gave up 4 bases and V 4 bases, and 18 bases lay outside the gene matches. This CDR3 contains 18 residues. Germline V CDR1 and CDR2: SGHRS, YFSETQ. In DNA, the CDR3 is TGCGCCAGCAGCCCCCGCCCTGTCGGGCCAGGGGGAGCAGATACGCAGTATTTT. Encoded protein: CASSPRPVGPGGADTQYF.

This clone was seen a few times. This chain joins TRBV6-6 and TRBJ2-5; D possibly uses TRBD1 or TRBD2 (6 bases each). Germline V lookup: CDR1 MNHNY, CDR2 SVGAGI (reference sequence). V lost 3 bases and J 10 bases, leaving 21 bases between the germline ends. This CDR3 contains 15 residues. The DNA of the CDR3 is TGTGCCAGCAGTTATGGGGACACCAGCGGGCTGGACCAGTACTTC. It encodes CASSYGDTSGLDQYF.

The chain is built from TRBV7-2 and TRBJ2-3; 10 nucleotides match TRBD2. CDR3 length: 15 amino acids. Germline V CDR1 and CDR2: SGHTA, FQGNSA. The ends lost 4 bases at V and 3 bases at J; junction bases unmatched: 4. The CDR3 is CASSSPSGSTDTQYF. The CDR3 region has the DNA TGTGCCAGCAGCTCCCCTAGCGGGAGTACAGATACGCAGTATTTT.

This clone came up a few times. A much bigger clone sits one base away, suggesting this may be a read error. The chain carries TRBV14 and TRBJ2-5, with 13 bases fitting TRBD2. The J call is in doubt because the DNA end fits TRBJ2-7 better. The length of the CDR3 is 15 residues. Germline CDR1 SGHDN, CDR2 FVKESK. The CDR3 nucleotides are TGTGCCAGCAGCCCTGGACTAGCGGGAGTCTACGAGCAGTACTTC. Its translation is CASSPGLAGVYEQYF.

There are many counts of this clone. V and J are TRBV19 and TRBJ2-3; 9 positions agree with TRBD2. The CDR3 has 12 amino acids. Germline assignment: CDR1 LNHDA and CDR2 SQIVND (reference sequence). V was pared by 6 bases and J by 9 bases, with 4 bases of the junction left unmatched. CDR3 coding DNA: TGTGCCAGTAGACCAACTAGCGGGACGCAGTATTTT. Its protein is CASRPTSGTQYF.

This clone was counted only a few times. The chain has TRBV25-1 and TRBJ1-4, with TRBD1 identical over 8 bases. Germline V gene data show CDR1 as MGHDK and CDR2 as SYGVNS. The CDR3 contains 17 residues. With V trimmed by 4 bases and J by 7 bases, 14 bases remained unmatched. CDR3 in DNA: TGTGCCAGCAGTGGACATTCCAGGGGGCTAGCGGTTGAAAAACTGTTTTTT. It specifies CASSGHSRGLAVEKLFF. The full variable domain, completed using reference TRBV25-1 and TRBJ1-4, is EADIYQTPRYLVIGTGKKITLECSQTMGHDKMYWYQQDPGMELHLIHYSYGVNSTEKGDLSSESTVSRIRTEHFPLTLESARPSHTSQYLCASSGHSRGLAVEKLFFGSGTQLSVL.

The V and J genes are TRBV30 and TRBJ2-7; no reliable D call. The CDR3 spans 13 residues. Germline assignment: CDR1 GTSNPN and CDR2 SVGIG (reference sequence). The V gene lost 0 bases and the J gene lost 3 bases, with 9 bases spanning the gap. CDR3 region: CAWSVDRDYEQYF. CDR3 coding DNA: TGTGCCTGGAGTGTCGACCGAGACTACGAGCAGTACTTC.

This clone was seen more than once but under ten times. Other DNA sequences in this specimen translate into the identical CDR3. The rearrangement uses TRBV5-1 and TRBJ1-2; D gene uncertain. The germline CDR1 and CDR2 sequences are SGHRS and YFSETQ. V dropped 0 bases and J dropped 5 bases, with 5 bases sitting between them. The CDR3 loop spans 12 amino acids. The CDR3 region has the DNA TGCGCCAGCAGCTTGGATTTTTATGGCTACACCTTC. Translation gives CASSLDFYGYTF.

This clone turned up a few times. The chain's CDR3 is CASSYSTGTGGNEQFF. Here the CDR3 DNA reads TGTGCCAGCAGTTACTCGACCGGGACAGGGGGCAATGAGCAGTTCTTC. The chain employs TRBV6-5 and TRBJ2-1; 11 bases are a match to TRBD1. V shed 0 bases, J shed 6 bases, and the junction held 4 bases outside the gene matches. Germline values: CDR1 MNHEY, CDR2 SVGAGI. This CDR3 comprises 16 residues.

This chain links TRBV6-5 with TRBJ1-2; D remains ambiguous. This CDR3 is 14 amino acids long. Per germline, CDR1 MNHEY and CDR2 SVGAGI. Trimming stripped 5 bases from V and 4 bases from J, with 14 bases between. The CDR3: CASSKLHLSYGYTF. In DNA, the CDR3 is TGTGCCAGCAGTAAGCTTCATCTATCCTATGGCTACACCTTC.

This clone has more than one count but fewer than ten. This chain links TRBV7-9 with TRBJ2-1; perhaps TRBD1 as D (6 bases). This CDR3 has 15 residues. CDR1 SEHNR and CDR2 FQNEAQ come from the germline V gene (reference sequence). The V gene lost 5 bases and the J gene lost 3 bases, with 14 bases spanning the gap. Written as DNA, the CDR3 is TGTGCCAGCAGCCCTAGGGGGAGACACTACAATGAGCAGTTCTTC. This translates into CASSPRGRHYNEQFF.

The V gene is TRBV5-4, the J gene TRBJ2-7; possibly TRBD2 for D (5 bases). V lost 0 bases, J lost 0 bases, and 16 bases lay in between. The CDR3 spans 17 residues. Germline lookup yields CDR1 SGHNT and CDR2 YYREEE (reference sequence). CDR3 bases: TGTGCCAGCAGCTTGGCCACCCTTGGAGGAGCCTCCTACGAGCAGTACTTC. It encodes CASSLATLGGASYEQYF.